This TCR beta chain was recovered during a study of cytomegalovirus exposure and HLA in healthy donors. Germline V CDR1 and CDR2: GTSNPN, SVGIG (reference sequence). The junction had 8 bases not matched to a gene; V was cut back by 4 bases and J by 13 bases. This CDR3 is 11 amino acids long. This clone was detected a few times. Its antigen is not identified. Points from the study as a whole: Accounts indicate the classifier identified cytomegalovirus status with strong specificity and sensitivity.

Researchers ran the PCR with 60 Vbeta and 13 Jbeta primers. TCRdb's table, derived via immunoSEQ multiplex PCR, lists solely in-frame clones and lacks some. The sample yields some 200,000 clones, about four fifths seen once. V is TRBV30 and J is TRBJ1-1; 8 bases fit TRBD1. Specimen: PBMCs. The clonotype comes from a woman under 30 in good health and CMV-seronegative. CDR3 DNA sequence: TGTGCCTGGAACGCCGGACAGGGAGGTTTCTTT. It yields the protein CAWNAGQGGFF.